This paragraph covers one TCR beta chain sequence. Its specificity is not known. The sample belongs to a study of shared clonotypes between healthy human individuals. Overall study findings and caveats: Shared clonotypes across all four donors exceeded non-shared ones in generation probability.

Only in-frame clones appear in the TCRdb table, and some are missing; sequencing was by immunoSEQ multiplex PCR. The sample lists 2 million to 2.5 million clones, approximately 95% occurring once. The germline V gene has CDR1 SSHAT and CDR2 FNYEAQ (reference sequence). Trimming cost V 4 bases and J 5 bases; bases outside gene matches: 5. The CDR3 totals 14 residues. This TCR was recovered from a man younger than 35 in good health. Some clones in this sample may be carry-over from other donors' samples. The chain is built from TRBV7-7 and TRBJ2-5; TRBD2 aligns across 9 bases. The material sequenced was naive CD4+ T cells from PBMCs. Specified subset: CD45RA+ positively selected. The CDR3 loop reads CASSSLAGVETQYF. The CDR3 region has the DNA TGTGCCAGCAGCTCGTTAGCGGGAGTGGAGACCCAGTACTTC.